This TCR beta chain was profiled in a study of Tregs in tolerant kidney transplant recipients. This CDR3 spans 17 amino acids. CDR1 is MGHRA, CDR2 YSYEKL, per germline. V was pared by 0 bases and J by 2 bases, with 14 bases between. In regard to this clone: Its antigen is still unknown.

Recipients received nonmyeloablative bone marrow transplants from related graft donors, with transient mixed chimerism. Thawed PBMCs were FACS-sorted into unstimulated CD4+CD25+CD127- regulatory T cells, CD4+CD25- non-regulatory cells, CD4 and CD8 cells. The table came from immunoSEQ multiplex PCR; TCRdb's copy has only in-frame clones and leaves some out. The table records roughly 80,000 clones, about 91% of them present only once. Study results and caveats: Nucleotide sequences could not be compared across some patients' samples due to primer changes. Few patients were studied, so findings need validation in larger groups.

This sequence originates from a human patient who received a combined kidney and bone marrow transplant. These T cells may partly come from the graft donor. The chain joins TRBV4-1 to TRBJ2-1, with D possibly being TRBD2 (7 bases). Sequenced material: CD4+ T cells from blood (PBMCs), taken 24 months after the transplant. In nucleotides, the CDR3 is TGCGCCAGCAGCCAAGAGGGGGCGGGACTACCCTACAATGAGCAGTTCTTC. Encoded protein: CASSQEGAGLPYNEQFF.